The next 27 T cell receptor beta chains were all read from a single sample in a study of T cells in Graves' hyperthyroidism and ophthalmopathy. Using RNA transcripts as the source, TCR beta CDR3 regions were amplified. The HTBI primer set served for first-round RT-PCR of the TCR CDR3. TCRdb independently ran MiXCR on the multiplex PCR reads; one entry per CDR3 protein. The sample shows roughly 500,000 distinct CDR3 sequences, approximately 49% of them seen only once. Sequenced material: peripheral blood or thyroid tissue (not recorded which). These receptors came from an adult woman with Graves' disease, either hyperthyroidism or ophthalmopathy (not recorded which).

V is TRBV20-1 and J is TRBJ1-1, with 7 bases identical to TRBD1. This CDR3 region has 15 residues. Germline V gene sequence: CDR1 DFQATT, CDR2 SNEGSKA (reference sequence). With V trimmed by 3 bases and J by 0 bases, 7 bases remained unmatched. CDR3 bases: TGCAGTGCTAGCCCGGGACAGCGAATGAACACTGAAGCTTTCTTT. Its protein product is CSASPGQRMNTEAFF.

This clonotype was seen only a few times. The J gene is TRBJ2-7, the V gene TRBV6-1; TRBD2 matches 7 bases. The V gene end was trimmed by 8 bases and the J gene end by 3 bases; junction bases not matched to a gene: 22. This CDR3 spans 18 amino acids. CDR1 is MNHNS and CDR2 is SASEGT in the germline V gene. In nucleotides, the CDR3 is TGTGCCAGCTCGAAGCGGGACTCTCTCCGAGGGGAGTTCTACGAGCAGTACTTC. It translates to CASSKRDSLRGEFYEQYF.

This clonotype was seen a few times. This sequence joins TRBV6-1 and TRBJ2-3, with D perhaps given as TRBD1 or TRBD2 (6 bases each). This CDR3 contains 14 residues. V lost 8 bases to trimming and J lost 0 bases, with 12 bases between them. Per the germline V gene, CDR1 is MNHNS and CDR2 is SASEGT. This CDR3 reads CASSQGTSTDTQYF. The CDR3 nucleotides are TGTGCCAGCTCGCAGGGGACTAGCACAGATACGCAGTATTTT.

There are many counts of this clonotype. The rearrangement uses TRBV11-2 and TRBJ1-3; D unclear. Per the germline V gene, CDR1 is SGHAT and CDR2 is FQNNGV. CDR3 length: 15 residues. V was clipped by 5 bases and J by 0 bases, with 11 bases between them. Written as DNA, the CDR3 is TGTGCCAGCAGCCTACCCCAGCTCTCTGGAAACACCATATATTTT. It is translated as CASSLPQLSGNTIYF. Variable domain in full (rest from reference TRBV11-2 and TRBJ1-3): EAGVAQSPRYKIIEKRQSVAFWCNPISGHATLYWYQQILGQGPKLLIQFQNNGVVDDSQLPKDRFSAERLKGVDSTLKIQPAKLEDSAVYLCASSLPQLSGNTIYFGEGSWLTVV.

This clonotype was seen many times. The genes are TRBV7-2 and TRBJ1-5, with D unresolved. CDR3 length: 13 amino acids. Looked up from germline, CDR1 is SGHTA and CDR2 is FQGNSA. V dropped 5 bases and J dropped 8 bases, with 13 bases sitting between them. CDR3 nucleotide sequence: TGTGCCAGCAGCCCCCTTCGGGGTGAGCCCCAGCATTTT. Translation: CASSPLRGEPQHF. The whole variable domain, filled in from reference TRBV7-2 and TRBJ1-5, reads GAGVSQSPSNKVTEKGKDVELRCDPISGHTALYWYRQSLGQGLEFLIYFQGNSAPDKSGLPSDRFSAERTGGSVSTLTIQRTQQEDSAVYLCASSPLRGEPQHFGDGTRLSIL.

This clonotype was observed a handful of times. The J gene is TRBJ1-1, the V gene TRBV7-8, with 8 bases matching TRBD1. With V trimmed by 1 base and J by 0 bases, 4 bases remained unmatched. Germline loops: CDR1 SGHVS, CDR2 FQNEAQ. This CDR3 is built from 16 residues. DNA of the CDR3: TGTGCCAGCAGCTTAGAAGGACAGGGTGTGAACACTGAAGCTTTCTTT. Translating gives CASSLEGQGVNTEAFF.

The chain employs TRBV5-1 and TRBJ1-2; D gene uncertain. Trimming shortened V by 5 bases and J by 7 bases, and 12 bases separated the two germline ends. Per the germline V gene, CDR1 is SGHRS and CDR2 is YFSETQ. The CDR3 spans 12 residues. CDR3 nucleotides: TGCGCCAGCAGTTCTCAGTTGTCTGGCTACACCTTC. This translates into CASSSQLSGYTF.

The chain joins TRBV7-8 to TRBJ1-4, with 8 positions matching TRBD1. The ends lost 5 bases at V and 6 bases at J; junction bases unmatched: 5. The CDR3 consists of 14 residues. CDR1 SGHVS and CDR2 FQNEAQ come from the germline V gene. In nucleotides, the CDR3 is TGTGCCAGCAGCCCGGACAGGGAGGATGAAAAACTGTTTTTT. Encoded protein: CASSPDREDEKLFF.

V gene TRBV12-3 or TRBV12-4 combines with J gene TRBJ1-2; tentative D call: TRBD1 (6 bases). Trimming took off 6 bases at V and 6 bases at J, with 20 bases between the two ends. The CDR3 has 15 amino acids. This CDR3 reads CASRPGTPRMDGYTF. The CDR3 nucleotides read TGTGCCAGCAGACCAGGGACACCCAGAATGGATGGCTACACCTTC.

This clonotype appeared a single time. The chain uses TRBV10-3 and TRBJ2-2; TRBD1 agrees at 9 bases. The CDR3 is made up of 19 amino acids. Germline V CDR1 and CDR2: ENHRY, SYGVKD. Trimming cost V 10 bases and J 1 base; bases outside gene matches: 19. In DNA, the CDR3 is TGTGCCACACGCCCGGGACAGGGTTCGACGGATGGGAACACCGGGGAGCTGTTTTTT. Amino acids: CATRPGQGSTDGNTGELFF.

This clonotype was counted a few times. This chain connects TRBV30 to TRBJ1-3; D is undetermined. The V end was cut by 5 bases, the J end by 3 bases, with 5 bases between. CDR1 and CDR2 (germline): GTSNPN, SVGIG (reference sequence). CDR3 length equals 11 residues. CDR3 amino acids: CAWSNGNTIYF. DNA for the CDR3: TGTGCCTGGTCAAATGGAAACACCATATATTTT.

This chain joins TRBV6-5 and TRBJ1-1; D not certain. V dropped 2 bases and J dropped 5 bases, with 6 bases sitting between them. This CDR3 has 12 amino acids. Looked up from germline, CDR1 is MNHEY and CDR2 is SVGAGI. CDR3 nucleotide sequence: TGTGCCAGCAGTTACAGGCTGACTGAAGCTTTCTTT. Translated: CASSYRLTEAFF.

This clonotype has at least ten counts. The V gene is TRBV25-1, the J gene TRBJ1-2; TRBD1 is a possible D gene (5 bases). Trimming shortened V by 5 bases and J by 4 bases, and 11 bases separated the two germline ends. This CDR3 contains 13 residues. The germline gives CDR1 MGHDK, CDR2 SYGVNS. CDR3 DNA: TGTGCCAGCAGTCTTGGGACGGCCTATGGCTACACCTTC. It yields the protein CASSLGTAYGYTF.

The chain links TRBV9 to TRBJ2-5, with TRBD2 identical over 9 bases. V lost 3 bases, J lost 5 bases, and 8 bases stayed unmatched. Germline V gene lookup returns CDR1 SGDLS and CDR2 YYNGEE. The CDR3 contains 15 residues. The CDR3 region is CASSAGGTSRETQYF. In DNA form, the CDR3 reads TGTGCCAGCAGCGCCGGGGGGACTAGCCGGGAGACCCAGTACTTC.

Many counts were recorded for this clonotype. The chain employs TRBV24-1 and TRBJ1-1, with D possibly TRBD1 on 5 matching bases. The CDR3 extends over 13 amino acids. Germline CDR1 KGHDR, CDR2 SFDVKD. V lost 4 bases and J lost 6, with 11 bases in between. The CDR3 spells CATSDARGAEAFF. CDR3 DNA: TGTGCCACCAGTGACGCGAGGGGTGCTGAAGCTTTCTTT.

Only a few counts were recorded for this clonotype. This chain links TRBV7-2 with TRBJ2-7; D remains ambiguous. Trimming removed 1 base from V and 2 bases from J, with 9 bases in between. The CDR3 contains 14 residues. Germline V lookup: CDR1 SGHTA, CDR2 FQGNSA. CDR3 amino acids: CASSLGRIPYEQYF. As DNA, the CDR3 is TGTGCCAGCAGCTTAGGACGCATCCCCTACGAGCAGTACTTC.

The V gene is TRBV29-1, the J gene TRBJ1-1, with a possible D match to TRBD1 (5 bases). V was trimmed by 8 bases and J by 3 bases, leaving 13 bases between them. The length of the CDR3 is 12 residues. CDR1 SQVTM and CDR2 ANQGSEA come from the germline V gene. The CDR3 is CSLSGGDTEAFF. CDR3 sequence (DNA): TGCAGCCTTAGTGGGGGTGACACTGAAGCTTTCTTT.

This clonotype was recorded once. The conserved phenylalanine or tryptophan normally closing the CDR3 is absent here, so this likely arose from a read error. This chain uses TRBV29-1 with TRBJ1-2; perhaps TRBD1 as D (5 bases). The germline gives CDR1 SQVTM, CDR2 ANQGSEA. Trimming left V 7 bases short and J 6 bases short, with 9 bases between. This CDR3 contains 10 residues. Here the CDR3 reads CSERGNGYTL. The CDR3, as DNA: TGCAGCGAGCGGGGGAATGGCTACACCCTC.

This clonotype was counted ten times or more. V and J are TRBV5-1 and TRBJ1-5; possibly TRBD1 for D (5 bases). This CDR3 is 14 amino acids long. Trimming took off 0 bases at V and 4 bases at J, with 8 bases between the two ends. Per the germline V gene, CDR1 is SGHRS and CDR2 is YFSETQ. Written as DNA, the CDR3 is TGCGCCAGCAGCTTGGGACAGCCAAATCAGCCCCAGCATTTT. It codes for CASSLGQPNQPQHF.

The chain links TRBV5-5 to TRBJ2-7, with 9 bases matching TRBD1. The ends lost 4 bases at V and 1 base at J; junction bases unmatched: 6. The CDR3 runs 15 residues. The germline V gene encodes CDR1 SGHKS and CDR2 YYEKEE (reference sequence). CDR3 sequence (DNA): TGTGCCAGCAGCGAGACAGGGGGGAATTCCTACGAGCAGTACTTC. Translation gives CASSETGGNSYEQYF. The full variable domain, completed using reference TRBV5-5 and TRBJ2-7, is DAGVTQSPTHLIKTRGQQVTLRCSPISGHKSVSWYQQVLGQGPQFIFQYYEKEERGRGNFPDRFSARQFPNYSSELNVNALLLGDSALYLCASSETGGNSYEQYFGPGTRLTVT.

This clonotype was observed many times. This chain joins TRBV19 and TRBJ2-7; D is undetermined. CDR3 length equals 14 residues. Trimming shortened V by 6 bases and J by 2 bases, and 14 bases separated the two germline ends. CDR1 is LNHDA and CDR2 is SQIVND in the germline V gene (reference sequence). This CDR3 reads CASSTSPGPYEQYF. The CDR3 nucleotides are TGTGCCAGTAGCACCTCCCCGGGCCCCTACGAGCAGTACTTC.

Points on this clonotype: The junction departs from germline at one end; a sequencing error may be responsible. The CDR3 region has the DNA TGTGCCAGCGGTGAAACCAGGGCTGAGGGCACCGAAGCTTTCTTT. Protein product: CASGETRAEGTEAFF. This chain connects TRBV25-1 to TRBJ1-1; a weak D match, TRBD1 (5 bases). The germline gives CDR1 MGHDK, CDR2 SYGVNS. This CDR3 contains 15 residues.

The V gene is TRBV9, the J gene TRBJ2-5; 7 bases match TRBD1. Unmatched junction bases numbered 7, after V lost 0 bases and J lost 5 bases. There are 15 residues in the CDR3. Germline V gives CDR1 SGDLS, CDR2 YYNGEE. The CDR3 protein is CASSVVQGVRETQYF. The CDR3 coding sequence is TGTGCCAGCAGCGTAGTTCAGGGGGTACGGGAGACCCAGTACTTC.

V usage is TRBV29-1 and J usage is TRBJ2-2; either TRBD1 or TRBD2 may supply D (6 bases each). V shed 7 bases and J shed 1 base, with 13 bases lying between them. The germline V gene has CDR1 SQVTM and CDR2 ANQGSEA. There are 14 residues in the CDR3. CDR3: CSGGGSGNTGELFF. CDR3 bases: TGCAGCGGAGGGGGGAGTGGGAACACCGGGGAGCTGTTTTTT.

This clonotype was seen more than once but under ten times. The chain combines TRBV24-1 with TRBJ2-5, with 13 bases identical to TRBD2. CDR1 and CDR2 from the germline V gene are KGHDR and SFDVKD. The CDR3 contains 17 residues. The V gene end was trimmed by 0 bases and the J gene end by 5 bases; junction bases not matched to a gene: 5. For the CDR3, the DNA is TGTGCCACCAGTGATTTGCCCGGGACTAGCGGGAAGGAGACCCAGTACTTC. Residues: CATSDLPGTSGKETQYF.

The rearrangement links TRBV29-1 to TRBJ2-5; no clear D. The length of the CDR3 is 11 residues. Trimming stripped 5 bases from V and 4 bases from J, with 8 bases between. CDR1 and CDR2 from the germline V gene are SQVTM and ANQGSEA. The CDR3 region is CSVWRGETQYF. CDR3 bases: TGCAGCGTTTGGCGAGGAGAGACCCAGTACTTC.

This clonotype turned up a few times. The rearrangement uses TRBV20-1 and TRBJ1-2, with D uncertain. CDR1 is DFQATT and CDR2 is SNEGSKA in the germline V gene (reference sequence). Trimming took 7 bases from V and 1 from J, leaving 1 base between them. The CDR3 extends over 9 amino acids. The CDR3 is CSVNYGYTF. The CDR3 DNA is TGCAGTGTTAACTATGGCTACACCTTC.